This note documents a single TCR beta chain sequence. The antigen is not known. With 60 Vbeta and 13 Jbeta primers, the PCR was carried out. Using immunoSEQ multiplex PCR, the repertoire was profiled, and TCRdb retains in-frame clones only, with some absent. The sample has under 80,000 clones; approximately 67% are singletons. The sample is drawn from a study of cytomegalovirus exposure and HLA in healthy donors. Background on the study: Some 85 million unique TCRs, all from HLA-typed donors, were included in an early release of the data. Study-level points and caveats: In a later analysis, TCR beta V- and J-gene trimming showed a link to a missense DCLRE1C variant.

Germline V gene lookup returns CDR1 SGHVS and CDR2 FQNEAQ. The CDR3 spans 14 residues. The V gene lost 3 bases and the J gene lost 6 bases, with 9 bases spanning the gap. The source is a woman aged 30 to 39 in good health and CMV-seronegative. The V and J genes are TRBV7-8 and TRBJ1-6; unclear D gene. The sample taken for sequencing was PBMCs. The CDR3 sequence is CASSFRNLNSPLHF. The CDR3, as DNA: TGTGCCAGCAGCTTCAGAAATCTTAATTCACCCCTCCACTTT.